This TCR beta chain emerged from a study of cytomegalovirus exposure and HLA in healthy donors. PCR was performed using 60 Vbeta and 13 Jbeta primers. The protocol was immunoSEQ multiplex PCR, while the TCRdb copy is restricted to in-frame clones and leaves out a portion. The profile covers about 140,000 clones, with approximately 83% appearing a single time and 2% to 3% taken by the ten largest. The sample holds a few counts of this clone. The CDR3 sequence is 13 residues long. Trimming removed 3 bases from V and 8 bases from J, with 13 bases in between. Germline V gene sequence: CDR1 MNHEY, CDR2 SMNVEV (reference sequence).

Source material: PBMCs. The chain is built from TRBV27 and TRBJ1-2; D is unclear. The clonotype originates from a male donor in good health and CMV-seronegative. The CDR3 nucleotides read TGTGCCAGCAGTTTCCTGGACGAGGGAGGCTACACCTTC. Translation: CASSFLDEGGYTF.